Presented here are 18 T cell receptor beta chains from one specimen sequenced in a study of T cell repertoires in cytomegalovirus infection (dated by TCRdb to the late 2010s). The sequencer listed for this sample is Illumina HiSeq 1500. TCRdb reran the public reads through fastp at Q25 and MiXCR, keeping productive beta chains. Every distinct CDR3 protein forms one entry, paired with its most common genes and DNA. Counted in this sample were around 450,000 distinct CDR3 sequences; approximately 33% of them appeared once. The ten largest account for approximately 13% of the sample. The sample comprised PBMCs. Receptors were obtained from a human donor in good health (CMV status not recorded). Some clones in this sample may be carry-over from other donors' samples.

This clonotype was seen only once. The junction and the germline gene differ at one end; a read error may be behind it. The chain joins TRBV7-2 to TRBJ1-2; D is possibly TRBD1 (5 bases). The CDR3 runs to 12 residues. Germline CDR1 and CDR2: SGHTA and FQGNSA. Here the CDR3 DNA reads TGTGCAAGCAGCCAAATCAGGGACGGCTACACCTTC. It encodes CASSQIRDGYTF.

The chain carries TRBV5-4 and TRBJ2-1; D could derive from TRBD1 or TRBD2 (5 bases each). This CDR3 contains 15 residues. The germline V gene encodes CDR1 SGHNT and CDR2 YYREEE (reference sequence). Trimming took 2 bases from V and 2 from J, leaving 11 bases between them. The CDR3 reads CASSFEGRAYNEQFF. DNA of the CDR3: TGTGCCAGCAGCTTTGAGGGGAGAGCCTACAATGAGCAGTTCTTC. Drawing the rest from reference TRBV5-4 and TRBJ2-1, the complete variable domain is ETGVTQSPTHLIKTRGQQVTLRCSSQSGHNTVSWYQQALGQGPQFIFQYYREEENGRGNFPPRFSGLQFPNYSSELNVNALELDDSALYLCASSFEGRAYNEQFFGPGTRLTVL.

This chain links TRBV6-4 with TRBJ1-4, with TRBD1 matching over 8 bases. Germline trimming cut 7 bases from V and 3 bases from J; bases unmatched to any gene: 4. This CDR3 has 14 amino acids. Looked up from germline, CDR1 is MRHNA and CDR2 is SNTAGT. CDR3 sequence (DNA): TGTGCCAGCACCCCGGGACAGGCTAATGAAAAACTGTTTTTT. It yields the protein CASTPGQANEKLFF.

This clonotype was recorded at least ten times. V gene TRBV19 combines with J gene TRBJ2-7; tentatively, D is TRBD2 (6 bases). This CDR3 spans 16 amino acids. Trimming stripped 1 base from V and 2 bases from J, with 15 bases between. Germline V CDR1 and CDR2: LNHDA, SQIVND (reference sequence). The CDR3 loop is CASSIAAGGATYEQYF. CDR3 nucleotides: TGTGCCAGTAGTATAGCGGCCGGGGGTGCGACCTACGAGCAGTACTTC.

This clonotype was counted a few times. V gene TRBV18 combines with J gene TRBJ1-3; D unresolved. The CDR3 sequence is 14 residues long. Trimming pared 2 bases from V and 0 bases from J, leaving 5 bases between. Germline V lookup: CDR1 KGHSH, CDR2 LQKENI. In DNA form, the CDR3 reads TGTGCCAGCTCACCAACCTTCTCTGGAAACACCATATATTTT. Translating gives CASSPTFSGNTIYF.

This clonotype was recorded at least ten times. J is TRBJ1-2 and V is TRBV4-2; 7 bases are a match to TRBD1. This CDR3 has 16 residues. Germline CDR1 LGHNA, CDR2 YNFKEQ. Trimming cost V 0 bases and J 1 base; bases outside gene matches: 5. The CDR3: CASSQEGGSLNYGYTF. The CDR3 DNA follows: TGTGCCAGCAGCCAAGAAGGGGGCAGTCTTAACTATGGCTACACCTTC.

In this sample, this clonotype turned up once. J is TRBJ2-7 and V is TRBV20-1, with D possibly matching TRBD1 (6 bases). Germline V lookup: CDR1 DFQATT, CDR2 SNEGSKA (reference sequence). V lost 6 bases and J 2 bases, leaving 17 bases between the germline ends. The CDR3 consists of 14 residues. CDR3 nucleotides: TGCAGTGCAAAGACAGGCCCTACCGCCTACGAGCAGTACTTC. The encoded protein is CSAKTGPTAYEQYF.

This sequence joins TRBV2 and TRBJ1-4, with 9 bases identical to TRBD1. V dropped 8 bases and J dropped 8; count of bases not matched to a gene: 6. The CDR3 spans 13 residues. Germline V gene sequence: CDR1 SNHLY, CDR2 FYNNEI. In DNA form, the CDR3 reads TGTGCCAGCCAATCGACAGGGGGAGAAAAACTGTTTTTT. Encoded protein: CASQSTGGEKLFF.

This clonotype has at least ten counts. The genes are TRBV7-8 and TRBJ1-1; 7 nucleotides match TRBD1. The CDR3 loop spans 13 amino acids. In germline, CDR1 is SGHVS, CDR2 FQNEAQ. Trimming cost V 1 base and J 8 bases; bases outside gene matches: 4. The CDR3 DNA follows: TGTGCCAGCAGCTTAGGGGGGGACAGAGAAGCTTTCTTT. Its translation is CASSLGGDREAFF.

This clonotype was counted between two and nine times. The V gene is TRBV7-2, the J gene TRBJ2-1; 9 bases are a match to TRBD2. The germline gives CDR1 SGHTA, CDR2 FQGNSA. The CDR3 sequence is 15 residues long. The ends lost 3 bases at V and 5 bases at J; junction bases unmatched: 5. The CDR3 nucleotides read TGTGCCAGCAGCTTTATGCCTAGCGGGGACAATGAGCAGTTCTTC. Translating gives CASSFMPSGDNEQFF.

This clonotype was found a few times. The chain recombines TRBV24-1 with TRBJ2-3; D possibly corresponds to TRBD2 (6 bases). Germline V gene sequence: CDR1 KGHDR, CDR2 SFDVKD. The ends were cut back, 10 bases at V and 2 bases at J, with 18 bases in the middle. The CDR3 has 15 residues. In DNA form, the CDR3 reads TGTGCCACAGCCGGGACTGGCGAGGTCACAGATACGCAGTATTTT. Amino acid sequence: CATAGTGEVTDTQYF.

This clonotype was observed a few times. The chain recombines TRBV6-1 with TRBJ2-7; 7 nucleotides align to TRBD2. V was pared by 6 bases and J by 6 bases, with 5 bases of the junction left unmatched. Germline V gene sequence: CDR1 MNHNS, CDR2 SASEGT. There are 12 residues in the CDR3. The CDR3 region is CASSGGGSEQYF. CDR3 DNA sequence: TGTGCCAGCAGCGGCGGGGGTTCCGAGCAGTACTTC.

This clonotype has ten or more counts. The gene calls are TRBV7-6 and TRBJ2-5, with D possibly matching TRBD1 (5 bases). The V gene lost 0 bases and the J gene lost 2 bases, with 7 bases spanning the gap. The CDR3 has 14 residues. The germline V gene has CDR1 SGHVS and CDR2 FNYEAQ. CDR3 DNA: TGTGCCAGCAGCTTAGCAGACAGACAAGAGACCCAGTACTTC. This encodes CASSLADRQETQYF. Filled out from reference TRBV7-6 and TRBJ2-5, the complete variable domain reads GAGVSQSPRYKVTKRGQDVALRCDPISGHVSLYWYRQALGQGPEFLTYFNYEAQQDKSGLPNDRFSAERPEGSISTLTIQRTEQRDSAMYRCASSLADRQETQYFGPGTRLLVL.

For this clonotype: Likely a read error: the CDR3 ends without its conserved phenylalanine or tryptophan. V and J are TRBV2 and TRBJ2-1; weak D call: TRBD2 (5 bases). The CDR3 length is 15 residues. Per germline, CDR1 SNHLY and CDR2 FYNNEI. Between the trimmed V and J ends, which lost 3 bases and 7 bases, there was a span of 16 bases. The CDR3 here is CASSEYRLNVNEQFL. In nucleotides, the CDR3 is TGTGCCAGCAGTGAGTACAGACTAAATGTGAATGAGCAGTTCTTA.

This clonotype was observed many times. The chain links TRBV12-3 or TRBV12-4 to TRBJ1-4; D perhaps matches TRBD1 (6 bases). This CDR3 is 15 amino acids long. The V and J ends lost 3 bases and 5 bases respectively, with 13 bases between them. The CDR3 sequence is CASSFGHQGNEKLFF. CDR3 nucleotide sequence: TGTGCCAGCAGTTTTGGGCACCAGGGGAATGAAAAACTGTTTTTT.

In DNA, the CDR3 is TGTGCCAGCAGCGTAGGGTCAGCTACCCTCTATGGCTACACCTTC. Translated: CASSVGSATLYGYTF. The rearrangement joins TRBV9 to TRBJ1-2; D not resolved. Trimming stripped 0 bases from V and 4 bases from J, with 13 bases between. This CDR3 has 15 residues. Looked up from germline, CDR1 is SGDLS and CDR2 is YYNGEE.

The V and J genes are TRBV6-6 and TRBJ2-7; D gene uncertain. Germline V lookup: CDR1 MNHNY, CDR2 SVGAGI (reference sequence). The CDR3 consists of 12 residues. The ends were cut back, 5 bases at V and 3 bases at J, with 8 bases in the middle. CDR3 sequence reads: CASSQLSYEQYF. DNA for the CDR3: TGTGCCAGCAGTCAACTGAGCTACGAGCAGTACTTC.

This sequence joins TRBV2 and TRBJ2-1; either TRBD1 or TRBD2 may fit D (5 bases each). The CDR3 totals 15 residues. Germline V gene lookup returns CDR1 SNHLY and CDR2 FYNNEI. Trimming stripped 8 bases from V and 7 bases from J, with 21 bases between. Here the CDR3 DNA reads TGTGCCAGCCTGGTCCCCCGGGGCTCTGGGAATGAGCAGTTCTTC. Its translation: CASLVPRGSGNEQFF.